This entry lists 2 T cell receptor beta chains sequenced from one sample in a study of T cell responses to AZD1222 COVID-19 vaccine. Assay: immunoSEQ multiplex PCR; the TCRdb copy retains only in-frame clones and omits some. The sample contains approximately 120,000 clones, 85% of which appear only once. Sequenced material: peripheral blood, taken 28 days after the second AZD1222 dose. Receptor source: an adult who received the AZD1222 COVID-19 vaccine.

V usage is TRBV20-1 and J usage is TRBJ2-3; D is uncertain. Germline CDR1 DFQATT, CDR2 SNEGSKA (reference sequence). V was trimmed by 5 bases and J by 0 bases, leaving 3 bases between them. The CDR3 totals 11 residues. CDR3 DNA sequence: TGCAGTGCTTTCAGCACAGATACGCAGTATTTT. The encoded protein is CSAFSTDTQYF.

This clone was seen more than once but under ten times. The chain uses TRBV24-1 and TRBJ2-2; D is perhaps TRBD1 (5 bases). Germline CDR1 is KGHDR and CDR2 is SFDVKD. V was pared by 0 bases and J by 4 bases, with 14 bases between. This CDR3 is 17 amino acids long. CDR3 amino acids: CATSDLVAGWGTGELFF. The CDR3 DNA sequence: TGTGCCACCAGTGATTTGGTTGCAGGGTGGGGCACCGGGGAGCTGTTTTTT.